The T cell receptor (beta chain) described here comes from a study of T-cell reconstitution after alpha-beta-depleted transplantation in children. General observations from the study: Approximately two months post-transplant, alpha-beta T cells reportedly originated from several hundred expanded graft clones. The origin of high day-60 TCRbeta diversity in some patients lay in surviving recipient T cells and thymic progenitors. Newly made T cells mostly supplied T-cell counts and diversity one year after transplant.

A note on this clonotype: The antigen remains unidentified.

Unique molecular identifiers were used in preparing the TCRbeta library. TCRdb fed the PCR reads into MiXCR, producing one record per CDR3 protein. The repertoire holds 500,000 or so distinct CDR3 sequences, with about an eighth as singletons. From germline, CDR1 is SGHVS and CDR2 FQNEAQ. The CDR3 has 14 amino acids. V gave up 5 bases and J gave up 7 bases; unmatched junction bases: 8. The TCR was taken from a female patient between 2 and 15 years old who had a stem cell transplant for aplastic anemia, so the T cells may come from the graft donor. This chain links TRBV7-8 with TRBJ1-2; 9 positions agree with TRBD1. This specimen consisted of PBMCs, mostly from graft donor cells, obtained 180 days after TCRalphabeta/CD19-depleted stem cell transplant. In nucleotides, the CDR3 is TGTGCCAGCAGCCTTCCGGGACAGGGATTTGGCTACACCTTC. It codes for CASSLPGQGFGYTF.